Presented here are 26 T cell receptor beta chains from one specimen sequenced in a study of Graves' ophthalmopathy and Graves' hyperthyroidism (dated by TCRdb to 2017 to 2018). The sequencing machine was an Illumina HiSeq 2000. TCR beta CDR3 regions were amplified from RNA transcripts for repertoire sequencing. The first round of RT-PCR was done with HTBI primers and the Qiagen OneStep RT-PCR kit, and was followed by a second round of multiplex PCR, then size selection and purification. In TCRdb, the public reads were trimmed at Q25 with fastp and aligned with MiXCR, with productive beta chains retained. Rows with a matching CDR3 protein are joined into one entry that keeps the most common DNA and genes. The sample records about 1.1 million distinct CDR3 sequences, around a third of which are singletons. The ten top clones hold around 10% of the sample. Sequencing was performed on peripheral blood or thyroid tissue (not recorded which). These receptors all come from an adult man with Graves' hyperthyroidism.

This clonotype was counted at least ten times. The rearrangement uses TRBV20-1 and TRBJ1-5, with D hard to call. The CDR3 consists of 13 residues. Trimming took 0 bases from V and 3 from J, leaving 6 bases between them. Germline V gene sequence: CDR1 DFQATT, CDR2 SNEGSKA (reference sequence). CDR3 in amino acids: CSARDGSNQPQHF. The CDR3 DNA reads TGCAGTGCTAGAGACGGCTCCAATCAGCCCCAGCATTTT.

The rearrangement joins TRBV25-1 to TRBJ2-7; D is possibly TRBD2 (5 bases). The germline V gene has CDR1 MGHDK and CDR2 SYGVNS. V dropped 4 bases and J dropped 7 bases, with 17 bases sitting between them. The CDR3 covers 14 residues. The CDR3 sequence: CASSGRQNTGEQYF. The DNA for the CDR3 is TGTGCCAGCAGTGGGAGGCAGAACACCGGGGAGCAGTACTTC.

As concerns this clonotype: Being one base from a much bigger clone, this may be a read error. The chain's CDR3 is CASSQVQKNTEAFF. In nucleotides, the CDR3 is TGTGCCAGCAGCCAAGTACAGAAGAACACTGAAGCTTTCTTT. The chain combines TRBV3-1 with TRBJ1-1; D is ambiguous. CDR3 length: 14 residues. Germline loops: CDR1 LGHDT, CDR2 YNNKEL (reference sequence). V was shortened by 1 base and J by 1 base, with 7 bases between the two germline ends.

This clonotype was detected many times. J is TRBJ2-7 and V is TRBV9; no firm D call. This CDR3 contains 14 residues. Germline V lookup: CDR1 SGDLS, CDR2 YYNGEE. Trimming took 0 bases from V and 4 from J, leaving 11 bases between them. This CDR3 is CASSVAGSGYEQYF. The CDR3, as DNA: TGTGCCAGCAGCGTAGCTGGGTCCGGTTACGAGCAGTACTTC.

To note about this clonotype: A much larger clone lies a single base off, so this may be a read error. V usage is TRBV14 and J usage is TRBJ2-7; D not certain. The CDR3 extends over 15 amino acids. Germline loops: CDR1 SGHDN, CDR2 FVKESK. The CDR3 sequence: CANSQVGHDPYEQYF. As DNA, the CDR3 is TGTGCCAACAGCCAAGTAGGGCATGATCCCTACGAGCAGTACTTC.

This clonotype has a handful of counts. The chain has TRBV20-1 and TRBJ1-3; tentatively, D is TRBD1 (5 bases). From germline, CDR1 is DFQATT and CDR2 SNEGSKA (reference sequence). V was clipped by 0 bases and J by 0 bases, with 12 bases between them. The CDR3 loop spans 16 amino acids. The CDR3 sequence: CSARDPQGSSGNTIYF. CDR3 sequence (DNA): TGCAGTGCTAGAGATCCTCAGGGCAGCTCTGGAAACACCATATATTTT.

The chain recombines TRBV10-3 with TRBJ2-7; D gene unclear. This CDR3 contains 15 residues. In germline, CDR1 is ENHRY, CDR2 SYGVKD. Trimming stripped 3 bases from V and 4 bases from J, with 16 bases between. The CDR3 DNA reads as TGTGCCATCAGTGATGGGTCGTCCGGAGCTTACGAGCAGTACTTC. This encodes CAISDGSSGAYEQYF.

The genes are TRBV5-1 and TRBJ2-5; tentative D call: TRBD2 (6 bases). In germline, CDR1 is SGHRS, CDR2 YFSETQ. Deletions cut 2 bases from V and 2 bases from J, with 10 bases between. The CDR3 covers 14 residues. CDR3 in amino acids: CASSFLDYQETQYF. CDR3 DNA: TGCGCCAGCAGCTTCCTGGACTATCAAGAGACCCAGTACTTC.

This chain joins TRBV30 and TRBJ1-4; D gene ambiguous. The V gene's germline CDR1 is GTSNPN and CDR2 SVGIG (reference sequence). V was cut by 6 bases and J by 4 bases, with 15 bases left in between. This CDR3 region has 14 residues. CDR3 sequence: CACSRWGNNEKLFF. The CDR3 bases are TGTGCCTGCTCAAGATGGGGAAATAATGAAAAACTGTTTTTT. Variable domain in full (rest from reference TRBV30 and TRBJ1-4): SQTIHQWPATLVQPVGSPLSLECTVEGTSNPNLYWYRQAAGRGLQLLFYSVGIGQISSEVPQNLSASRPQDRQFILSSKKLLLSDSGFYLCACSRWGNNEKLFFGSGTQLSVL.

V usage is TRBV2 and J usage is TRBJ1-5; 11 bases are shared with TRBD1. CDR1 and CDR2 (germline): SNHLY, FYNNEI. The CDR3 runs to 18 residues. The junction had 11 bases not matched to a gene; V was cut back by 2 bases and J by 5 bases. CDR3 DNA: TGTGCCAGCAGTGAACCACCGCCGGGACAGGGGGTATATCAGCCCCAGCATTTT. As protein: CASSEPPPGQGVYQPQHF.

The chain combines TRBV6-6 with TRBJ2-7; 14 bases fit TRBD2. This CDR3 contains 16 residues. V trimming: 5 bases; J trimming: 6 bases; junction bases outside the gene matches: 9. The germline V gene has CDR1 MNHNY and CDR2 SVGAGI (reference sequence). CDR3 nucleotides: TGTGCCAGCAGTCCGGGACTAGCGGGGGTGGGGGGCGAGCAGTACTTC. Amino acid sequence: CASSPGLAGVGGEQYF.

The chain combines TRBV20-1 with TRBJ2-5, with D perhaps matching TRBD2 (5 bases). Trimming removed 2 bases from V and 5 bases from J, with 9 bases in between. There are 12 residues in the CDR3. Germline CDR1 reads DFQATT; CDR2 reads SNEGSKA (reference sequence). CDR3 sequence (DNA): TGCAGTGCTAGACTAGCCGTGGAGACCCAGTACTTC. Translated: CSARLAVETQYF.

This clonotype showed up just a few times. The chain carries TRBV6-1 and TRBJ1-4, with 7 positions matching TRBD1. V lost 1 base, J lost 6 bases, and 2 bases stayed unmatched. The CDR3 length is 14 residues. Germline CDR1 is MNHNS and CDR2 is SASEGT. DNA of the CDR3: TGTGCCAGCAGTGAAGGAGACAGGGATGAAAAACTGTTTTTT. It translates to CASSEGDRDEKLFF.

This rearrangement joins TRBV13 to TRBJ2-2; 7 bases align to TRBD2. This CDR3 has 12 amino acids. The trim removed 8 bases at V and 7 bases at J, leaving 4 bases unmatched. Germline assignment: CDR1 PRHDT and CDR2 FYEKMQ (reference sequence). The CDR3: CASARGNGELFF. Here the CDR3 DNA reads TGTGCCAGCGCGCGGGGGAACGGGGAGCTGTTTTTT. The complete variable domain, with remaining parts taken from reference TRBV13 and TRBJ2-2, reads AAGVIQSPRHLIKEKRETATLKCYPIPRHDTVYWYQQGPGQDPQFLISFYEKMQSDKGSIPDRFSAQQFSDYHSELNMSSLELGDSALYFCASARGNGELFFGEGSRLTVL.

This sequence joins TRBV7-9 and TRBJ2-7, with a tentative D call TRBD1 (6 bases). Germline V lookup: CDR1 SEHNR, CDR2 FQNEAQ (reference sequence). The CDR3 consists of 16 residues. V was trimmed by 6 bases and J by 1 base, leaving 19 bases between them. The CDR3 region is CASSSYRTETSYEQYF. CDR3 nucleotides: TGTGCCAGCAGTTCCTACCGGACAGAGACATCCTACGAGCAGTACTTC.

In its sample, this clonotype was seen a few times. V usage is TRBV20-1 and J usage is TRBJ1-5; D not certain. In germline, CDR1 is DFQATT, CDR2 SNEGSKA (reference sequence). Trimming stripped 6 bases from V and 0 bases from J, with 18 bases between. The CDR3 contains 16 residues. The CDR3, as DNA: TGCAGTGCCGACGTCCTTAGATGGGGTAGCAATCAGCCCCAGCATTTT. Amino acid sequence: CSADVLRWGSNQPQHF.

This clonotype has a count of ten or more. V and J are TRBV2 and TRBJ1-1; no clear D gene. CDR1 is SNHLY, CDR2 FYNNEI, per germline. Trimming removed 7 bases from V and 1 base from J, with 7 bases in between. CDR3 length: 12 residues. For the CDR3, the DNA is TGTGCCAGCAACGGAGAGAACACTGAAGCTTTCTTT. This encodes CASNGENTEAFF. Based on the CDR3 plus reference TRBV2 and TRBJ1-1, the full variable domain is EPEVTQTPSHQVTQMGQEVILRCVPISNHLYFYWYRQILGQKVEFLVSFYNNEISEKSEIFDDQFSVERPDGSNFTLKIRSTKLEDSAMYFCASNGENTEAFFGQGTRLTVV.

The chain combines TRBV29-1 with TRBJ2-6; no clear D. The germline gives CDR1 SQVTM, CDR2 ANQGSEA. The CDR3 spans 13 residues. V lost 8 bases, J lost 0 bases, and 8 bases lay in between. The CDR3 DNA reads as TGCAGCTTACGACCCTCTGGGGCCAACGTCCTGACTTTC. Residues: CSLRPSGANVLTF.

The J gene is TRBJ1-6, the V gene TRBV20-1; D is uncertain. The germline V gene has CDR1 DFQATT and CDR2 SNEGSKA (reference sequence). V lost 4 bases to trimming and J lost 15 bases, with 19 bases between them. The CDR3 contains 13 residues. The CDR3 DNA sequence: TGCAGTGCTACGCTCCAGAGAAGGTCCTTCCTCCACTTT. It translates to CSATLQRRSFLHF.

This clonotype was seen a single time. The V gene is TRBV19, the J gene TRBJ2-6; D gene ambiguous. The CDR3 spans 17 residues. Per the germline V gene, CDR1 is LNHDA and CDR2 is SQIVND (reference sequence). Trimming pared 0 bases from V and 4 bases from J, leaving 13 bases between. The CDR3 loop is CASSIDRRNSGANVLTF. Written as DNA, the CDR3 is TGTGCCAGTAGTATAGATCGTCGGAATTCCGGGGCCAACGTCCTGACTTTC. Supplemented by reference TRBV19 and TRBJ2-6, the full variable domain reads DGGITQSPKYLFRKEGQNVTLSCEQNLNHDAMYWYRQDPGQGLRLIYYSQIVNDFQKGDIAEGYSVSREKKESFPLTVTSAQKNPTAFYLCASSIDRRNSGANVLTFGAGSRLTVL.

Of note for this clonotype: The junction does not match germline at one end; this may be a read error. This chain connects TRBV12-3 or TRBV12-4 to TRBJ2-7, with 8 nucleotides matching TRBD1. The CDR3 is 12 residues long. CDR3 sequence (DNA): TGTGCCAGCAGAGGACAGGGCTACGAGCAGCACTTC. This encodes CASRGQGYEQHF.

The chain joins TRBV29-1 to TRBJ2-1, with 12 nucleotides matching TRBD2. Germline V gene lookup returns CDR1 SQVTM and CDR2 ANQGSEA. The V and J ends lost 7 bases and 11 bases, in that order; junction bases with no gene match: 6. CDR3 length equals 12 residues. The CDR3 region has the DNA TGCAGCGGTACGACTAGCGGGAGTCAGCAGTTCTTC. Its translation is CSGTTSGSQQFF.

The V call is TRBV19, the J call TRBJ1-1, with 7 bases identical to TRBD1. The CDR3 has 13 amino acids. V gave up 6 bases and J gave up 5 bases; unmatched junction bases: 6. Germline values: CDR1 LNHDA, CDR2 SQIVND (reference sequence). CDR3 DNA: TGTGCCAGTAGCAACGACAGGGTTACTGAAGCTTTCTTT. Its translation is CASSNDRVTEAFF.

At least ten counts were recorded for this clonotype. One end of the junction does not line up with germline, which may come from a read error. The J gene is TRBJ1-1, the V gene TRBV10-3, with D tentatively TRBD1 (6 bases). This CDR3 spans 15 amino acids. The germline CDR1 and CDR2 sequences are ENHRY and SYGVKD. The CDR3 nucleotides read TGTGCCAGCAGTTACGGACAGAGCATGAACACTGAAGCTTTCTTT. Amino acids: CASSYGQSMNTEAFF.

This clonotype was seen a few times. The CDR3 reads CASNQGGTEKLFF. The CDR3 DNA is TGTGCCAGCAACCAAGGAGGGACAGAAAAACTGTTTTTT. The chain has TRBV28 and TRBJ1-4, with a possible D match to TRBD1 (6 bases). Germline V gene sequence: CDR1 MDHEN, CDR2 SYDVKM. This CDR3 is built from 13 residues. Trimming pared 7 bases from V and 8 bases from J, leaving 14 bases between. Full variable domain (outside the CDR3, taken from reference TRBV28 and TRBJ1-4): DVKVTQSSRYLVKRTGEKVFLECVQDMDHENMFWYRQDPGLGLRLIYFSYDVKMKEKGDIPEGYSVSREKKERFSLILESASTNQTSMYLCASNQGGTEKLFFGSGTQLSVL.

CDR3 sequence (DNA): TGTGCCAGCGTCCGAGGACAGGGGAATTCACCCCTCCACTTT. Translated, it gives CASVRGQGNSPLHF. V is TRBV7-9 and J is TRBJ1-6; 9 nucleotides align to TRBD1. Germline loops: CDR1 SEHNR, CDR2 FQNEAQ (reference sequence). V lost 8 bases, J lost 7 bases, and 6 bases stayed unmatched. The CDR3 consists of 14 residues. Looking up the rest from reference TRBV7-9 and TRBJ1-6 gives the full variable domain: DTGVSQNPRHKITKRGQNVTFRCDPISEHNRLYWYRQTLGQGPEFLTYFQNEAQLEKSRLLSDRFSAERPKGSFSTLEIQRTEQGDSAMYLCASVRGQGNSPLHFGNGTRLTVT.